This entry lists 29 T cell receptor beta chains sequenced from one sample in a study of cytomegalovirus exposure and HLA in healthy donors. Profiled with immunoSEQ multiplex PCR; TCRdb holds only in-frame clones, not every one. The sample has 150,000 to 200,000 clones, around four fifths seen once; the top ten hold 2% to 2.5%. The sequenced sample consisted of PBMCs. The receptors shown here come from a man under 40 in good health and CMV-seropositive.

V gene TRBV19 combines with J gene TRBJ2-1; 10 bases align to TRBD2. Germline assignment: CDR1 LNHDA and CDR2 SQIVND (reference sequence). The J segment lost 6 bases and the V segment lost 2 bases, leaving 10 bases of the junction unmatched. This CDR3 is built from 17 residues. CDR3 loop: CASSISSGLAAPNEQFF. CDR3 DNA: TGTGCCAGTAGTATATCTTCAGGACTAGCGGCGCCCAATGAGCAGTTCTTC.

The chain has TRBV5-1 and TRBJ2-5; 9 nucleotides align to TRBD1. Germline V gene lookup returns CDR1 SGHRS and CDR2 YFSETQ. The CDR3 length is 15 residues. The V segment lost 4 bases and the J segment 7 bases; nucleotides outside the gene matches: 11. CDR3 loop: CASSPRDRAKGTQYF. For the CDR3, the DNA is TGCGCCAGCAGCCCCCGGGACAGGGCAAAGGGGACCCAGTACTTC.

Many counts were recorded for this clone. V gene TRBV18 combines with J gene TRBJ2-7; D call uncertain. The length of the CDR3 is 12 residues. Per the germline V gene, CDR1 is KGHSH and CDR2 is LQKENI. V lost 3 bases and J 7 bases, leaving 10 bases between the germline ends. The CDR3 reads CASSPVSKEQYF. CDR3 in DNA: TGTGCCAGCTCACCGGTATCTAAAGAGCAGTACTTC.

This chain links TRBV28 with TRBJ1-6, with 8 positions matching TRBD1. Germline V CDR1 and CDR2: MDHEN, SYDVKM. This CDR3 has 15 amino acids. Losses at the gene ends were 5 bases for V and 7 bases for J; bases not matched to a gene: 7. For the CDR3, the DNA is TGTGCCAGCAGTCTTGGACAGGGTCACAATTCACCCCTCCACTTT. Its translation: CASSLGQGHNSPLHF.

This CDR3 is CASSLAATRGYGYTF. CDR3 DNA sequence: TGTGCCAGCAGCTTAGCCGCCACTCGGGGCTATGGCTACACCTTC. The rearrangement links TRBV7-2 to TRBJ1-2; D gene uncertain. V gave up 0 bases and J gave up 4 bases, with 12 bases separating them. This CDR3 region has 15 residues. In germline, CDR1 is SGHTA, CDR2 FQGNSA. The variable domain in full, with the rest retrieved from reference TRBV7-2 and TRBJ1-2, is GAGVSQSPSNKVTEKGKDVELRCDPISGHTALYWYRQSLGQGLEFLIYFQGNSAPDKSGLPSDRFSAERTGGSVSTLTIQRTQQEDSAVYLCASSLAATRGYGYTFGSGTRLTVV.

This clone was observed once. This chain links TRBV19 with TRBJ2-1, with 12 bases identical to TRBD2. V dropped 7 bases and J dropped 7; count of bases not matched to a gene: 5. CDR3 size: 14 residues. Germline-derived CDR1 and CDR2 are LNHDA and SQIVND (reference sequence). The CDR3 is CASTPTSGGNEQFF. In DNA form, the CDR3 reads TGTGCCAGTACCCCGACTAGCGGGGGAAATGAGCAGTTCTTC.

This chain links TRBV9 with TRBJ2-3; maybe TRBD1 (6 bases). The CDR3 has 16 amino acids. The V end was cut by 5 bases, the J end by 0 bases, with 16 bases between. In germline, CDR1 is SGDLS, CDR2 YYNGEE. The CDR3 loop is CASSRTVASSTDTQYF. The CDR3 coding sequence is TGTGCCAGCAGTCGGACAGTCGCCTCTAGCACAGATACGCAGTATTTT. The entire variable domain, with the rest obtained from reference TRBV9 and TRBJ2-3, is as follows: DSGVTQTPKHLITATGQRVTLRCSPRSGDLSVYWYQQSLDQGLQFLIQYYNGEERAKGNILERFSAQQFPDLHSELNLSSLELGDSALYFCASSRTVASSTDTQYFGPGTRLTVL.

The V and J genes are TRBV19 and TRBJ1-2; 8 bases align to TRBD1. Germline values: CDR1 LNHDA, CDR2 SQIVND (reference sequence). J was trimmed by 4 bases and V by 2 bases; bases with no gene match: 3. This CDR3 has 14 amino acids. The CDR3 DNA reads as TGTGCCAGTAGTATACAGGGGGCGGTCTATGGCTACACCTTC. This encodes CASSIQGAVYGYTF.

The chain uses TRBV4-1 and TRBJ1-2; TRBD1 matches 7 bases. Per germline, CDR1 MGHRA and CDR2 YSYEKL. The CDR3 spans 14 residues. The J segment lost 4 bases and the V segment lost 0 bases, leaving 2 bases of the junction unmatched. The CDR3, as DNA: TGCGCCAGCAGCCAAGACCGGGACAGCTATGGCTACACCTTC. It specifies CASSQDRDSYGYTF.

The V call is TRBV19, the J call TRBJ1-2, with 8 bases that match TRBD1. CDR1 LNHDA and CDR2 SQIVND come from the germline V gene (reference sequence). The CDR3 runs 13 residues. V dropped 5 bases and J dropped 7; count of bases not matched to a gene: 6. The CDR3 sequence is CASSWQGAVGYTF. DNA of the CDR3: TGTGCCAGTAGTTGGCAGGGGGCGGTTGGCTACACCTTC.

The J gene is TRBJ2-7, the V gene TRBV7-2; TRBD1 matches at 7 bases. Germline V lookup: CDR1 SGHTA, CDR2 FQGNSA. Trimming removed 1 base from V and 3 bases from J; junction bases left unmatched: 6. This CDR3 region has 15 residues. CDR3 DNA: TGTGCCAGCAGCTTAGGAGGGGGCCGGAGCTACGAGCAGTACTTC. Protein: CASSLGGGRSYEQYF.

CDR3 DNA sequence: TGTGCCAGCAGCGTAGGGACTAGCGGGGTTCTTACAGATACGCAGTATTTT. It specifies CASSVGTSGVLTDTQYF. V is TRBV9 and J is TRBJ2-3; TRBD2 matches at 12 bases. The trim removed 0 bases at V and 3 bases at J, leaving 5 bases unmatched. CDR1 and CDR2 from the germline V gene are SGDLS and YYNGEE. This CDR3 has 17 residues.

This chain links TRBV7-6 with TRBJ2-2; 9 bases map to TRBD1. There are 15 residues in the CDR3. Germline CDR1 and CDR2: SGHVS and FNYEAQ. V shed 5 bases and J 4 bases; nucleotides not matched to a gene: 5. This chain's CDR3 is CASSVGQGSTGELFF. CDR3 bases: TGTGCCAGCAGCGTCGGACAGGGGAGCACCGGGGAGCTGTTTTTT.

The CDR3 loop reads CASSPDREDGETQYF. The CDR3, as DNA: TGTGCCAGCAGTCCCGACAGGGAAGATGGAGAGACCCAGTACTTC. The chain employs TRBV2 and TRBJ2-5, with 7 bases lining up with TRBD1. J lost 4 bases, V lost 5 bases, and 10 bases had no gene match. The CDR3 is 15 amino acids. Germline lookup yields CDR1 SNHLY and CDR2 FYNNEI.

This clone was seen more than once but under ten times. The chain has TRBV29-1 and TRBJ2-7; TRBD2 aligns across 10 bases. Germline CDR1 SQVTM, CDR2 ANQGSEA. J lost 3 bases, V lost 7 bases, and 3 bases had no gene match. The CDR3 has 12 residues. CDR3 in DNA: TGCAGCGGCGTAGCGGGGGGCTACGAGCAGTACTTC. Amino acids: CSGVAGGYEQYF.

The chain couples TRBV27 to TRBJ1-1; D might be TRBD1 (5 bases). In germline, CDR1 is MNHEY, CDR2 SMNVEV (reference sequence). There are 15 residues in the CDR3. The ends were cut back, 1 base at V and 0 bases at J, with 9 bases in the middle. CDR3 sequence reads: CASSLFRGVNTEAFF. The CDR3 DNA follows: TGTGCCAGCAGTTTATTCCGGGGGGTGAACACTGAAGCTTTCTTT.

CDR3 amino acids: CSAPDNEQFF. The CDR3 DNA sequence: TGCAGTGCTCCCGACAATGAGCAGTTCTTC. The chain has TRBV20-1 and TRBJ2-1; D gene unclear. The CDR3 is 10 amino acids. Trimming pared 5 bases from V and 5 bases from J, leaving 4 bases between. CDR1 DFQATT and CDR2 SNEGSKA come from the germline V gene (reference sequence).

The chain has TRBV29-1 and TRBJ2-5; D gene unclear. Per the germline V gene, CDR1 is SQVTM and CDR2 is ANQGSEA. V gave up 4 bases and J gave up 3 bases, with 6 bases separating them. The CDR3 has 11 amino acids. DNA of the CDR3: TGCAGCGTTGTACCAGAAGAGACCCAGTACTTC. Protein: CSVVPEETQYF.

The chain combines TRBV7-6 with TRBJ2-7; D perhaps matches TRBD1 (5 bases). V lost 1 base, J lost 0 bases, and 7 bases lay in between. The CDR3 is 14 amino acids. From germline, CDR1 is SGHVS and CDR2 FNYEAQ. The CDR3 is CASSLEQGSYEQYF. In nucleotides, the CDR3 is TGTGCCAGCAGCTTAGAGCAGGGCTCCTACGAGCAGTACTTC.

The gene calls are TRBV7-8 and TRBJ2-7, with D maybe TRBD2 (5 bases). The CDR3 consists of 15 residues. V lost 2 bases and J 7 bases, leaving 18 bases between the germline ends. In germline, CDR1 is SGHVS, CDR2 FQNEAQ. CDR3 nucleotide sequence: TGTGCCAGCAGCTTATTCGGCGGCCGGACTTATGAGCAGTACTTC. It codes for CASSLFGGRTYEQYF.

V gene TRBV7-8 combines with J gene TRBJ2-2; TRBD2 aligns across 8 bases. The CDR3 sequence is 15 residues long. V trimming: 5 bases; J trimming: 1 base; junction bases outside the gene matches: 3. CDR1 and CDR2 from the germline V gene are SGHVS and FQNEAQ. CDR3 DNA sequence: TGTGCCAGCAGCGGTGCGGGGGGGAACACCGGGGAGCTGTTTTTT. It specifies CASSGAGGNTGELFF. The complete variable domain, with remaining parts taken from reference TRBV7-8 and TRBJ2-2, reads GAGVSQSPRYKVAKRGQDVALRCDPISGHVSLFWYQQALGQGPEFLTYFQNEAQLDKSGLPSDRFFAERPEGSVSTLKIQRTQQEDSAVYLCASSGAGGNTGELFFGEGSRLTVL.

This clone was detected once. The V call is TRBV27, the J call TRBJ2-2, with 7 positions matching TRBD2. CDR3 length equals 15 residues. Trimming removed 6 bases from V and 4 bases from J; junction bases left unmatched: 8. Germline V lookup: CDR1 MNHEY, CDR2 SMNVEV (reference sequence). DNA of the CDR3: TGTGCCAGCAGCAGAGAATGGGGGGGCACCGGGGAGCTGTTTTTT. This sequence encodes CASSREWGGTGELFF.

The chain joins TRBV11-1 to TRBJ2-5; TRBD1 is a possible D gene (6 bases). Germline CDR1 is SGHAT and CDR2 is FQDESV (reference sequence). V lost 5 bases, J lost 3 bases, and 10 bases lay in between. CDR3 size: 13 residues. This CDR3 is CASSAHREETQYF. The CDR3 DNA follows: TGTGCCAGCAGCGCCCACAGGGAAGAGACCCAGTACTTC.

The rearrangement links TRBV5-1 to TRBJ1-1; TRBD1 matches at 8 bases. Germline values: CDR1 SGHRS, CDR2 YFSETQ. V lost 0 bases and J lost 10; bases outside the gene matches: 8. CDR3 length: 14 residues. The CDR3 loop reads CASSLAEGQGPAFF. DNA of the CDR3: TGCGCCAGCAGCTTGGCCGAAGGACAGGGTCCAGCTTTCTTT.

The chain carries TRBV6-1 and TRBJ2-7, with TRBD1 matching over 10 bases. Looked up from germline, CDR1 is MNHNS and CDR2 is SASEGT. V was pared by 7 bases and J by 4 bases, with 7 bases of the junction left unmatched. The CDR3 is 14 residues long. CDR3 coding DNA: TGTGCCAGCAAAGGGAGACAGGGGGCATACGAGCAGTACTTC. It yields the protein CASKGRQGAYEQYF.

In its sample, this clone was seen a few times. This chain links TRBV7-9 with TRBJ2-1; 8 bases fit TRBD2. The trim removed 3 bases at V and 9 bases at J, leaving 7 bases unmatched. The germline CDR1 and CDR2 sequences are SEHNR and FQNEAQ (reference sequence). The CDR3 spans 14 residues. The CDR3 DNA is TGTGCCAGCAGCTTCACCCGTAGCGGGGTTGAGCAGTTCTTC. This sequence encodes CASSFTRSGVEQFF. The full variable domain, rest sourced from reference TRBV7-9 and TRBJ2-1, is DTGVSQNPRHKITKRGQNVTFRCDPISEHNRLYWYRQTLGQGPEFLTYFQNEAQLEKSRLLSDRFSAERPKGSFSTLEIQRTEQGDSAMYLCASSFTRSGVEQFFGPGTRLTVL.

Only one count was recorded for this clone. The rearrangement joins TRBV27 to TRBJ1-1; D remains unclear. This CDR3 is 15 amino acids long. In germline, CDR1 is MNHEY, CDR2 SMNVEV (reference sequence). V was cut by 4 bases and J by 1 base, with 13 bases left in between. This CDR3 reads CASSSRRQKNTEAFF. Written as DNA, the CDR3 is TGTGCCAGCAGTTCGAGGAGGCAGAAGAACACTGAAGCTTTCTTT.

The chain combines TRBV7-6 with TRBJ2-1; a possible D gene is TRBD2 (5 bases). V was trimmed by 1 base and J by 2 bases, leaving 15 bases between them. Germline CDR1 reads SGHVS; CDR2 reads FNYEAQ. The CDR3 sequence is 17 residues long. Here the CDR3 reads CASSLGASWATYNEQFF. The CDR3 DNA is TGTGCCAGCAGCTTAGGGGCTAGCTGGGCCACCTACAATGAGCAGTTCTTC.

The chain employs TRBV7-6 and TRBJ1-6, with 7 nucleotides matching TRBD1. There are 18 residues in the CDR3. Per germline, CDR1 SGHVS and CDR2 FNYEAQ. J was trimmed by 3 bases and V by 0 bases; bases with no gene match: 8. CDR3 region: CASSLAGSGGNYNSPLHF. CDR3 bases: TGTGCCAGCAGCTTAGCGGGGTCAGGGGGGAACTATAATTCACCCCTCCACTTT.